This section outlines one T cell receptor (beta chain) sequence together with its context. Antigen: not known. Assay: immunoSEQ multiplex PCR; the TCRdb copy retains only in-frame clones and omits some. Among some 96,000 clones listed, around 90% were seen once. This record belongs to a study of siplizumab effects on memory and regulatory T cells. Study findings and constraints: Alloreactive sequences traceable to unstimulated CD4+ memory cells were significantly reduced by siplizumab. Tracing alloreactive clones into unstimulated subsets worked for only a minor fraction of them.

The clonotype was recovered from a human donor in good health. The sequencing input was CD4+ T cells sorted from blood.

CDR3 region: CASSQVVGGQTQYF. The DNA for the CDR3 is TGTGCCAGCAGCCAAGTTGTCGGTGGGCAGACCCAGTACTTC. The V call is TRBV14, the J call TRBJ2-5; D not certain. Trimming shortened V by 1 base and J by 6 bases, and 12 bases separated the two germline ends. This CDR3 has 14 residues. Germline-derived CDR1 and CDR2 are SGHDN and FVKESK.